This TCR beta chain was identified during a study of shared clonotypes between healthy human individuals. The study, taken as a whole, reports: Investigators collected only blood, and repertoires in tissues likely differ.

Terminally differentiated effector memory CD45RA+ cells were left out of the naive CD8 fraction, which was CD45RO-negative and positively selected for CCR7. The authors split each subset's genomic DNA evenly across several immunoSEQ plates. Sorted-subset replicate PCRs used roughly 220 ng DNA, approximately 30,000 T cell genomes. TCRdb keeps only in-frame clones here, not all; method: immunoSEQ multiplex PCR. The sample includes roughly 2.1 million clones, 85% to 95% of them seen just once. Comment on this clone: Antigen: not known.

J gave up 2 bases and V 5 bases, and 4 bases lay outside the gene matches. Germline CDR1 and CDR2: SEHNR and FQNEAQ (reference sequence). There are 16 residues in the CDR3. The sample was naive CD8+ T cells from PBMCs. This TCR came from a man aged 18 to 29 in good health. Some clones in this sample may be carry-over from other donors' samples. This chain uses TRBV7-9 with TRBJ2-3; 13 bases agree with TRBD2. CDR3 coding DNA: TGTGCCAGCAGCGATGGGACTAGCGGGGTCACAGATACGCAGTATTTT. Protein: CASSDGTSGVTDTQYF.